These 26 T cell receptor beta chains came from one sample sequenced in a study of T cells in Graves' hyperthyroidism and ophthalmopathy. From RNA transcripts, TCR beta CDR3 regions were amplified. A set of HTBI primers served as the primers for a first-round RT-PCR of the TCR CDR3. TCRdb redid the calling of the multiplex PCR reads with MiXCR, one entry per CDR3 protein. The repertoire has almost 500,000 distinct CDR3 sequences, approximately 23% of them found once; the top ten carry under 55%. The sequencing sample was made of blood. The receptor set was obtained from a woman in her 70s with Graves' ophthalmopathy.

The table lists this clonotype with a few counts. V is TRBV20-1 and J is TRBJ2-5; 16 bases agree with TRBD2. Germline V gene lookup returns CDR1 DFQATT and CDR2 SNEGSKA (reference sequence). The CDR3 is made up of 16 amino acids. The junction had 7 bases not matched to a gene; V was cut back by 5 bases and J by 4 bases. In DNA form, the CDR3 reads TGCAGTGCTTCCGGGACTAGCGGGAGGGCCGGAGAGACCCAGTACTTC. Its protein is CSASGTSGRAGETQYF.

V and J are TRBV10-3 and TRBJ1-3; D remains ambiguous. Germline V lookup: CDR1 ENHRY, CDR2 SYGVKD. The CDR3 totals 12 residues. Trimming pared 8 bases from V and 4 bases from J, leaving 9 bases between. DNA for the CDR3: TGTGCCATCTCGGCTGACGGAAACACCATATATTTT. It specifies CAISADGNTIYF.

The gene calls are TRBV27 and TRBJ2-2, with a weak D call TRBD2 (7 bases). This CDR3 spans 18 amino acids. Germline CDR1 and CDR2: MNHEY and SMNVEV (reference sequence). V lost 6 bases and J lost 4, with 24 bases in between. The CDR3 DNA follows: TGTGCCAGCAGCTCTCCCCGGCGAAGCGGGGACATCACCGGGGAGCTGTTTTTT. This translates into CASSSPRRSGDITGELFF.

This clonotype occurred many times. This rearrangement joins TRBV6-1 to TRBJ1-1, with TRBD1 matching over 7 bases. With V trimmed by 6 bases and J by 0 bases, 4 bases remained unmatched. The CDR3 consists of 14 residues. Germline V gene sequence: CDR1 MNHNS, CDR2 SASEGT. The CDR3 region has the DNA TGTGCCAGCAGAAAGACAGGGCTGAACACTGAAGCTTTCTTT. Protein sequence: CASRKTGLNTEAFF.

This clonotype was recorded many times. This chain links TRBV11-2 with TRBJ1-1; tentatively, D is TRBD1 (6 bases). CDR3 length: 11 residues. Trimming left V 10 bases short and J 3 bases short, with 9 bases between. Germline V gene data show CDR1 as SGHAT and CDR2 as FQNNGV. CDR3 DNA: TGTGCCACTAACAGGGACACTGAAGCTTTCTTT. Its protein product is CATNRDTEAFF.

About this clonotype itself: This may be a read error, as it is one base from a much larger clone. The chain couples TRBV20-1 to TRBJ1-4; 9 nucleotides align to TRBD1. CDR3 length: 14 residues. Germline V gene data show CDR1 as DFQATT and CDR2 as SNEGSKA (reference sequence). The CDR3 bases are TGCAGTGCTCCCCGGACAGGGGCTAATGAAAAACTGCTTTTT. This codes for CSAPRTGANEKLLF.

The CDR3 protein is CASSYTGQGSGTDTQYF. CDR3 nucleotides: TGTGCCAGCAGTTACACAGGACAGGGGAGTGGGACAGATACGCAGTATTTT. The chain carries TRBV6-5 and TRBJ2-3; 9 bases align to TRBD1. Trimming took 2 bases from V and 3 from J; bases not matched to a gene: 9. The CDR3 has 17 residues. Germline V gives CDR1 MNHEY, CDR2 SVGAGI.

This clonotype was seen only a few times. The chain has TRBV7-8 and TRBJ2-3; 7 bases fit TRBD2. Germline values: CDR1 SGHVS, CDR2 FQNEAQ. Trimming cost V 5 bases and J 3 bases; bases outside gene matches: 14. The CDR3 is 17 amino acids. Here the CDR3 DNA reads TGTGCCAGCAGCCCCTCGTTGGTGGGAGGGCCAACAGATACGCAGTATTTT. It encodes CASSPSLVGGPTDTQYF.

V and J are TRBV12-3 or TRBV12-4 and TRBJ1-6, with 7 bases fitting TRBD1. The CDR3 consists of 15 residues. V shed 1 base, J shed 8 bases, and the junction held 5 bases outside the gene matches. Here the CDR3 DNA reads TGTGCCAGCAGTTTAGGGGCAGGGGGTTATTCACCCCTCCACTTT. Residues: CASSLGAGGYSPLHF.

DNA for the CDR3: TGTGCCAGCACAGAGAATTCACCCCTCCACTTT. Its protein is CASTENSPLHF. This chain connects TRBV2 to TRBJ1-6; no clear D gene. CDR1 and CDR2 from the germline V gene are SNHLY and FYNNEI. V lost 7 bases to trimming and J lost 7 bases, with 5 bases between them. This CDR3 spans 11 amino acids.

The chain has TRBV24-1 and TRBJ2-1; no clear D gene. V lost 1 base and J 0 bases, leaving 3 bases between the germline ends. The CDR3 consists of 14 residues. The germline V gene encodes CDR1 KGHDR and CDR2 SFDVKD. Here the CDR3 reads CATSDFSSYNEQFF. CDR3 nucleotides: TGTGCCACCAGTGATTTCAGCTCCTACAATGAGCAGTTCTTC.

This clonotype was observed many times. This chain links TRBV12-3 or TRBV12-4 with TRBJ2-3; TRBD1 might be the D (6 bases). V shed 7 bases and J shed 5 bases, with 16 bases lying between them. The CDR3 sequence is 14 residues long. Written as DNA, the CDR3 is TGTGCCAGCACCCTGGACAGCACGGTAGATACGCAGTATTTT. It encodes CASTLDSTVDTQYF.

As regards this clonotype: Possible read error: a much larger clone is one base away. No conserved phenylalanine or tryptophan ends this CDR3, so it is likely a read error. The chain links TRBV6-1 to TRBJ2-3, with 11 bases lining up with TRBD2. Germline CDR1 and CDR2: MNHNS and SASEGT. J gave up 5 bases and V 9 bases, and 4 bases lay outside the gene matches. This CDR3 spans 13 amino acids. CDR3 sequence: CASSGRGGDTQYL. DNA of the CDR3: TGTGCCAGTAGCGGGAGGGGGGGAGATACGCAGTATCTT.

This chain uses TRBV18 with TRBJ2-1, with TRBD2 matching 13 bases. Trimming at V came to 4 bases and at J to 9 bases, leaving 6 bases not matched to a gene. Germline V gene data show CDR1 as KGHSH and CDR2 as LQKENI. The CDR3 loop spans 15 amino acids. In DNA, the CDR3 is TGTGCCAGCTCACGACCCGGACTAGCGGGAGTTGAGCAGTTCTTC. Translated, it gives CASSRPGLAGVEQFF.

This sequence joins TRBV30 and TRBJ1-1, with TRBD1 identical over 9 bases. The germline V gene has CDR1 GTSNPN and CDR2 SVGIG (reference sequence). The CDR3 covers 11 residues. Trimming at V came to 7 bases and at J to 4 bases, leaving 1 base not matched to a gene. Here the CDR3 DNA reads TGTGCCTTGACAGGGGGCACTGAAGCTTTCTTT. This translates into CALTGGTEAFF.

The CDR3 nucleotides are TGTGCCAGTAGTAAAGGACTAGCGGGAGTCCTAGTATCACGCTCCTACAATGAGCAGTTCTTC. It yields the protein CASSKGLAGVLVSRSYNEQFF. This chain uses TRBV19 with TRBJ2-1; 13 bases agree with TRBD2. Trimming cost V 4 bases and J 0 bases; bases outside gene matches: 15. Per germline, CDR1 LNHDA and CDR2 SQIVND (reference sequence). CDR3 length equals 21 residues. Based on the CDR3 plus reference TRBV19 and TRBJ2-1, the full variable domain is DGGITQSPKYLFRKEGQNVTLSCEQNLNHDAMYWYRQDPGQGLRLIYYSQIVNDFQKGDIAEGYSVSREKKESFPLTVTSAQKNPTAFYLCASSKGLAGVLVSRSYNEQFFGPGTRLTVL.

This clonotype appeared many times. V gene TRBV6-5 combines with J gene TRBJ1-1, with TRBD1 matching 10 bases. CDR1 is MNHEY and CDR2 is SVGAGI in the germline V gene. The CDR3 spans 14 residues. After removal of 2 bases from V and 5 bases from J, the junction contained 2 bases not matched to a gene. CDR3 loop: CASSYGQGVTEAFF. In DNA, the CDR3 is TGTGCCAGCAGTTACGGACAGGGGGTGACTGAAGCTTTCTTT.

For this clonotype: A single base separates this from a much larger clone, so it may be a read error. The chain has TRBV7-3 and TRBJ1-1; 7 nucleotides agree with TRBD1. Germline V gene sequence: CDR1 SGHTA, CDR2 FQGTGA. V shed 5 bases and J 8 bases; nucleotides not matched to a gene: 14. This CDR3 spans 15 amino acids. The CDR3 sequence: CASSPWTGSSAEAFF. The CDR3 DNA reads TGTGCCAGCAGCCCATGGACAGGTAGCAGCGCGGAAGCTTTCTTT.

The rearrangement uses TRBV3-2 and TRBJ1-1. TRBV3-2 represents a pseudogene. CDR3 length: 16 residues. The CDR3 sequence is CASSRTGGWTNTEAFF. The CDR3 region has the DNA TGTGCCAGCAGCCGGACGGGAGGGTGGACAAACACTGAAGCTTTCTTT.

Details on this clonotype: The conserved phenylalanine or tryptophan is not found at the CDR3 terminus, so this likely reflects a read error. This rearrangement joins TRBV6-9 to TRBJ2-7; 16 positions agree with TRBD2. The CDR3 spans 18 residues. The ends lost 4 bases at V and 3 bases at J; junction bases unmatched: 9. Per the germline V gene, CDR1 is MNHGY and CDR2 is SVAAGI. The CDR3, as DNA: TGTGCCAGCAGTTCGACGACCGGGACTAGCGGGAGGGTCTACGAGCAGTACCTC. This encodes CASSSTTGTSGRVYEQYL.

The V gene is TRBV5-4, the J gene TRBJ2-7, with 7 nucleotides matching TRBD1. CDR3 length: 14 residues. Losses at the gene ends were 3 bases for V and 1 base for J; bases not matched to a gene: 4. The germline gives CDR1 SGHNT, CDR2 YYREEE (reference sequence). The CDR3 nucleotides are TGTGCCAGCAGCTACCCGGACAGGTCCTACGAGCAGTACTTC. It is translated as CASSYPDRSYEQYF.

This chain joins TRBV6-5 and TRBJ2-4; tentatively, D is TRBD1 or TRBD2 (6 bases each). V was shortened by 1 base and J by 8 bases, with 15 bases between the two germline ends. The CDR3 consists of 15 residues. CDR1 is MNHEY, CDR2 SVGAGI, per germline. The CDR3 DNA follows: TGTGCCAGCAGTTACTGGGGGGCGGGAAAGGACATTCAGTACTTC. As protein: CASSYWGAGKDIQYF.

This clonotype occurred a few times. The CDR3 sequence: CASRSGTHSNQPQHF. CDR3 DNA: TGTGCCAGCAGATCCGGGACACATAGCAATCAGCCCCAGCATTTT. The chain recombines TRBV28 with TRBJ1-5, with TRBD1 as a possible D gene (6 bases). Germline V CDR1 and CDR2: MDHEN, SYDVKM. The CDR3 runs to 15 residues. V lost 6 bases and J 0 bases, leaving 12 bases between the germline ends. The complete variable domain, with remaining parts taken from reference TRBV28 and TRBJ1-5, reads DVKVTQSSRYLVKRTGEKVFLECVQDMDHENMFWYRQDPGLGLRLIYFSYDVKMKEKGDIPEGYSVSREKKERFSLILESASTNQTSMYLCASRSGTHSNQPQHFGDGTRLSIL.

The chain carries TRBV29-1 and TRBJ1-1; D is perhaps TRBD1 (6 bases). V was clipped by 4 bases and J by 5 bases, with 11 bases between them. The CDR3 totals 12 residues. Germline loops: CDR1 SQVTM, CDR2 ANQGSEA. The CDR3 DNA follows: TGCAGCGTTGGTTGGCAGGGGACTGAAGCTTTCTTT. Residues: CSVGWQGTEAFF.

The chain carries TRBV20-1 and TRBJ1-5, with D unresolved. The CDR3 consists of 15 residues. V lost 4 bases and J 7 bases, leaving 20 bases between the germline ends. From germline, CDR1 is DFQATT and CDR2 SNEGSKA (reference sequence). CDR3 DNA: TGCAGTGCTATAACAGTCGCCGCGAAGAGCCAGCCCCAGCATTTT. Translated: CSAITVAAKSQPQHF.

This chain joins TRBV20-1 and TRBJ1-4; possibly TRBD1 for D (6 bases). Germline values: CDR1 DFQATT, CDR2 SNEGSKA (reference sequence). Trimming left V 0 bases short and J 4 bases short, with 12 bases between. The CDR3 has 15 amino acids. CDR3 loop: CSARDRTDRNEKLFF. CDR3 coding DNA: TGCAGTGCTAGAGACCGGACAGACCGTAATGAAAAACTGTTTTTT.